This T cell receptor beta chain came from a study of identical twins. General study results and limits: Compared with unrelated sharing, twin-shared out-of-frame alpha sequences had more low-probability sequences.

Germline CDR1 and CDR2: DFQATT and SNEGSKA (reference sequence). Trimming removed 4 bases from V and 2 bases from J, with 13 bases in between. This CDR3 is built from 14 residues. From the 5' RACE reads, TCRdb called clonotypes with MiXCR, one entry per CDR3 protein. The sample includes 500,000 or so distinct CDR3 sequences, roughly a fifth of them seen just once. Worth noting for this clonotype: Its target is not known.

Another study also made use of these data, one on T cells expressing NK-cell markers. This second study notes: According to the study, TCR beta repertoires originated from sorted CD3+CD56+NKG2C+, CD3+CD56+NKG2C- and CD3+CD56-NKG2C+ T cells.

The sequence was obtained from a woman between 18 and 29 years old in good health. This chain links TRBV20-1 with TRBJ2-3; unclear D gene. Sequenced sample: CD4+ T cells sorted from blood. This CDR3 is CSAISDVSTDTQYF. The CDR3 DNA is TGCAGTGCTATCTCGGACGTGTCCACAGATACGCAGTATTTT.